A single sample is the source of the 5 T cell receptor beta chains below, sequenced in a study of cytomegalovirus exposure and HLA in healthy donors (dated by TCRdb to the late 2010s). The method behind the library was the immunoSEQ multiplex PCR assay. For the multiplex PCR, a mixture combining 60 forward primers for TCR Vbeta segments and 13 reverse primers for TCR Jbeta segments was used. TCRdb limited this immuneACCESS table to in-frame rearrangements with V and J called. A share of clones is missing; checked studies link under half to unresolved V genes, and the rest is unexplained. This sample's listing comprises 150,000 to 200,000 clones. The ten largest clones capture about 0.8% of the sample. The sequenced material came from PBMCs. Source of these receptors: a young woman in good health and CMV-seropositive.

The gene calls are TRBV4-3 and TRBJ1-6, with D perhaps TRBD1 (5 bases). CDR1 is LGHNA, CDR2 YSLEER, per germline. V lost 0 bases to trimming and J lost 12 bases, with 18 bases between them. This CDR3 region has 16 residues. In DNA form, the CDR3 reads TGCGCCAGCAGCCAAGACCCCCCAGGGAGGGTTTTACCCCTCCACTTT. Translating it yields CASSQDPPGRVLPLHF.

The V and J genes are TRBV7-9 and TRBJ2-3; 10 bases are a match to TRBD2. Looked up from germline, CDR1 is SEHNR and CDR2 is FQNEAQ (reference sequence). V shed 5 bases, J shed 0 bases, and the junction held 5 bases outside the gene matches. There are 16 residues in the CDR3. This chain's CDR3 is CASSQQRGGSTDTQYF. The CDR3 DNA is TGTGCCAGCAGCCAACAGCGGGGGGGTAGCACAGATACGCAGTATTTT.

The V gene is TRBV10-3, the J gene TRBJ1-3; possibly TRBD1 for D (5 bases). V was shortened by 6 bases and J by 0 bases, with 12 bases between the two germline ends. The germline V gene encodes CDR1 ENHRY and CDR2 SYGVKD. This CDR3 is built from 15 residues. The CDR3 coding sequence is TGTGCCATCAGGGGGACTCCCTCCTCTGGAAACACCATATATTTT. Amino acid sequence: CAIRGTPSSGNTIYF.

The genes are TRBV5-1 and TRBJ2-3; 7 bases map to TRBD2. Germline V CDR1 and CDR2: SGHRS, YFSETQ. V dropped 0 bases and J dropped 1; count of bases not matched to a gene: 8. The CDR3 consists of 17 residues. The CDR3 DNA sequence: TGCGCCAGCAGCTTGGGGCCGTTGGCGGGGGGCACAGATACGCAGTATTTT. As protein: CASSLGPLAGGTDTQYF. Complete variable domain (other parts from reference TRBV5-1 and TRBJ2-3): KAGVTQTPRYLIKTRGQQVTLSCSPISGHRSVSWYQQTPGQGLQFLFEYFSETQRNKGNFPGRFSGRQFSNSRSEMNVSTLELGDSALYLCASSLGPLAGGTDTQYFGPGTRLTVL.

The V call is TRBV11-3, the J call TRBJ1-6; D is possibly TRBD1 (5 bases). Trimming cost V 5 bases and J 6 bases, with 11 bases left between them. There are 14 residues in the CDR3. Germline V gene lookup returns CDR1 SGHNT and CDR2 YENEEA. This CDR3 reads CASSRGNGNSPLHF. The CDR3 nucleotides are TGTGCCAGCAGCCGGGGGAATGGTAATTCACCCCTCCACTTT.